The present entry profiles one TCR beta chain with its context. The CDR3 spans 15 residues. Germline V gene sequence: CDR1 SGHRS, CDR2 YFSETQ. Trimming cost V 3 bases and J 1 base; bases outside gene matches: 3. Assay used: immunoSEQ multiplex PCR; TCRdb lists only in-frame clones, some missing. The sample holds roughly 140,000 clones; about 90% are singletons and the top ten take 9.5% to 12%. These data belong to a study of blood T cell repertoires in COVID-19. About the research overall: From T cells, B-cell-depleted T cells, or PBMCs came the material, which was cDNA or gDNA.

The rearrangement joins TRBV5-1 to TRBJ2-2; 7 bases align to TRBD1. Sequencing was done on a sample of peripheral blood. The TCR sequence derives from a woman aged 80 or older with acute or convalescent COVID-19. The CDR3 sequence is CASSSAGGNTGELFF. In DNA form, the CDR3 reads TGCGCCAGCAGCTCGGCAGGGGGGAACACCGGGGAGCTGTTTTTT.